These T cell receptor beta chains were read from a single sample in a study of regulatory T cells in long-lasting Graves disease. TCRdb called the multiplex PCR reads again in MiXCR, with one record for every CDR3 protein. In the table there are about 500,000 distinct CDR3 sequences, about a sixth of which are singletons. Separately, the same data were catalogued under a study of T cells in Graves' hyperthyroidism and ophthalmopathy.

This specimen consisted of peripheral blood mononuclear cells (PBMCs), obtained at new diagnosis, from a patient treated with antithyroid drugs. Source of these receptors: a man aged 40-49 years with Graves disease. CDR3s include the opening cysteine and the closing phenylalanine or tryptophan. The order of the fields is CDR3 length, clone size, V gene, D gene, J gene, CDR3 DNA, CDR3 protein. The D gene is left open where the match is weak. Size is omitted from some rows. Given values are once, few, many or a class for expanded clones.

len: 12
abundance: many
v_gene: TRBV12-3/TRBV12-4
d_gene: -
j_gene: TRBJ1-2
CDR3nt: TGTGCCAGCAGCCCGCCCGGAGCTGGCTACACCTTC
CDR3aa: CASSPPGAGYTF

len: 15
abundance: -
v_gene: TRBV28
d_gene: TRBD1
j_gene: TRBJ1-5
CDR3nt: TGTGCCAGCAGTTTGGAGGGGGCGATGTACCAGCCCCAGCATTTT
CDR3aa: CASSLEGAMYQPQHF

len: 14
abundance: few
v_gene: TRBV20-1
d_gene: TRBD1
j_gene: TRBJ2-1
CDR3nt: TGCAGTGCTAGAGATTTTAGGGGGCTTAATGAGCAGTTCTTC
CDR3aa: CSARDFRGLNEQFF

len: 15
abundance: many
v_gene: TRBV11-3
d_gene: TRBD1
j_gene: TRBJ2-1
CDR3nt: TGTGCCAGCAGCCCCGGGACAGGGGTTTCTGAGGGGCAGTTCTTC
CDR3aa: CASSPGTGVSEGQFF

len: 12
abundance: -
v_gene: TRBV20-1
d_gene: TRBD1
j_gene: TRBJ1-2
CDR3nt: TGCAGTGCCCGCGGGAGGGGACAGGGCTACACCTTC
CDR3aa: CSARGRGQGYTF

len: 16
abundance: -
v_gene: TRBV6-2/TRBV6-3
d_gene: TRBD2
j_gene: TRBJ2-1
CDR3nt: TGTGCCAGCACTCCAGGGACTAGCGGGAGACACAATGAGCAGTTCTTC
CDR3aa: CASTPGTSGRHNEQFF

len: 15
abundance: many
v_gene: TRBV12-3/TRBV12-4
d_gene: TRBD1
j_gene: TRBJ2-7
CDR3nt: TGTGCCAGCAGATCAGACAGGGGGCGCATCTACGAGCAGTACTTC
CDR3aa: CASRSDRGRIYEQYF

len: 18
abundance: -
v_gene: TRBV19
d_gene: TRBD2
j_gene: TRBJ2-1
CDR3nt: TGTGCCAGTAGTATTCCCCCGTCTCGCGGGAGGGGTCCACGAGAGCAGTTCTTC
CDR3aa: CASSIPPSRGRGPREQFF

len: 14
abundance: many
v_gene: TRBV5-6
d_gene: -
j_gene: TRBJ1-1
CDR3nt: TGTGCCAGCAGCTTGGACCAAAGGGGCACTGAAGCTTTCTTT
CDR3aa: CASSLDQRGTEAFF

len: 13
abundance: many
v_gene: TRBV24-1
d_gene: TRBD2
j_gene: TRBJ2-2
CDR3nt: TGTGCCACCGGAGGACTAGCGGCCGGGGAGCTGTTTTTT
CDR3aa: CATGGLAAGELFF

len: 14
abundance: many
v_gene: TRBV18
d_gene: -
j_gene: TRBJ1-1
CDR3nt: TGTGCCAGCTCACCAAATTGGGTAAACACTGAAGCTTTCTTT
CDR3aa: CASSPNWVNTEAFF

len: 23
abundance: -
v_gene: TRBV7-9
d_gene: -
j_gene: TRBJ2-1
CDR3nt: -
CDR3aa: CAIPTATNYGYTFGSGTSNEQFF

len: 14
abundance: many
v_gene: TRBV28
d_gene: -
j_gene: TRBJ1-1
CDR3nt: TGTGCCACGGATAGACCGTTCATGAACACTGAAGCTTTCTTT
CDR3aa: CATDRPFMNTEAFF

len: 16
abundance: few
v_gene: TRBV18
d_gene: TRBD2
j_gene: TRBJ2-1
CDR3nt: TGTGCCAGCTCAAAAGCGGGAGCCCTTTCCTACAATGAGCAGTTCTTC
CDR3aa: CASSKAGALSYNEQFF

len: 13
abundance: many
v_gene: TRBV30
d_gene: -
j_gene: TRBJ1-5
CDR3nt: TGTGCCTGGAGTCGTCAGGACTACCAGCCCCAGCATTTT
CDR3aa: CAWSRQDYQPQHF

len: 15
abundance: many
v_gene: TRBV28
d_gene: -
j_gene: TRBJ1-5
CDR3nt: TGTGCCAGCAGTTTAGGGGGGGGGATTGGGCAGCCCCAGCATTTT
CDR3aa: CASSLGGGIGQPQHF

len: 13
abundance: few
v_gene: TRBV9
d_gene: -
j_gene: TRBJ2-3
CDR3nt: TGTGCCAGCAGCGAGGACACCAGGAATACGCAGTATTTT
CDR3aa: CASSEDTRNTQYF

len: 14
abundance: few
v_gene: TRBV29-1
d_gene: -
j_gene: TRBJ1-5
CDR3nt: TGCAGCGTTGCGGGGGGGGAGGCGGGTCAGCCCCAGCATTTT
CDR3aa: CSVAGGEAGQPQHF

len: 14
abundance: many
v_gene: TRBV20-1
d_gene: TRBD1
j_gene: TRBJ1-6
CDR3nt: TGCAGTGCTAGACGGGCAGGGGGCTTTTCACCCCTCCACTTT
CDR3aa: CSARRAGGFSPLHF

len: 13
abundance: few
v_gene: TRBV28
d_gene: -
j_gene: TRBJ2-7
CDR3nt: TGTGCCAGCAGTCGGATCGACAACTACGAGCAGTACTTC
CDR3aa: CASSRIDNYEQYF

len: 15
abundance: -
v_gene: TRBV5-5
d_gene: -
j_gene: TRBJ2-4
CDR3nt: -
CDR3aa: CASSLVWASGSVWYF

len: 13
abundance: -
v_gene: TRBV12-3/TRBV12-4
d_gene: -
j_gene: TRBJ2-1
CDR3nt: TGTGCCAGCAGTTTCAACACGGGGAATGAGCAGTTCTTC
CDR3aa: CASSFNTGNEQFF

len: 18
abundance: many
v_gene: TRBV28
d_gene: TRBD2
j_gene: TRBJ2-5
CDR3nt: TGTGCCAGCAGTTTTTCCCCCCAACTAGCGGGAGACGCGGAGACCCAGTACTTC
CDR3aa: CASSFSPQLAGDAETQYF

len: 15
abundance: many
v_gene: TRBV18
d_gene: TRBD2
j_gene: TRBJ2-2
CDR3nt: TGTGCCAGCTCGCAGAATAGCGGGAGTACCGGGGAGCTGTTTTTT
CDR3aa: CASSQNSGSTGELFF

len: 15
abundance: -
v_gene: TRBV6-1
d_gene: -
j_gene: TRBJ1-1
CDR3nt: TGTGCCAGCAGCGACACGGGACTGGCGTCGATTGAAGCTTTCTTT
CDR3aa: CASSDTGLASIEAFF

len: 11
abundance: many
v_gene: TRBV30
d_gene: -
j_gene: TRBJ1-2
CDR3nt: TGTGCCTGTAAGCAGGGGTATGGCTACACCTTC
CDR3aa: CACKQGYGYTF

len: 11
abundance: few
v_gene: TRBV19
d_gene: -
j_gene: TRBJ2-3
CDR3nt: TGTGCCAGTGGATTAGCCGATACGCAGTATTTT
CDR3aa: CASGLADTQYF

len: 17
abundance: few
v_gene: TRBV12-5
d_gene: TRBD1
j_gene: TRBJ2-5
CDR3nt: TGTGCTAGTGGTTTGCTGGAAACGACAGGGGGCATGGAGACCCAGTACTTC
CDR3aa: CASGLLETTGGMETQYF

len: 16
abundance: many
v_gene: TRBV10-1
d_gene: TRBD2
j_gene: TRBJ2-1
CDR3nt: TGCGCCAGCAGTGTTGGACTAGCGGGTAACTACAATGAGCAGTTCTTC
CDR3aa: CASSVGLAGNYNEQFF

len: 11
abundance: -
v_gene: TRBV4-1
d_gene: TRBD2
j_gene: TRBJ2-3
CDR3nt: TGCGCCAGCGATACGGGGGGTAGGCAGTATTTT
CDR3aa: CASDTGGRQYF

len: 14
abundance: -
v_gene: TRBV5-1
d_gene: TRBD1
j_gene: TRBJ2-7
CDR3nt: TGCGCCAGCAGCTTGGGACAGGGGCCCTGGGAGCAGTACTTC
CDR3aa: CASSLGQGPWEQYF

len: 14
abundance: many
v_gene: TRBV30
d_gene: -
j_gene: TRBJ2-3
CDR3nt: TGTGCCTGGAGTGCACGGGATCCCGCAGATACGCAGTATTTT
CDR3aa: CAWSARDPADTQYF

len: 14
abundance: many
v_gene: TRBV12-5
d_gene: -
j_gene: TRBJ1-5
CDR3nt: TGTGCTAGTGGCCCCGACAGAAGCAATCAGCCCCAGCATTTT
CDR3aa: CASGPDRSNQPQHF

len: 15
abundance: few
v_gene: TRBV6-2/TRBV6-3
d_gene: -
j_gene: TRBJ2-2
CDR3nt: TGTGCCAGCAGTTCGCTTGGACAGTACACCGGGGAGCTGTTTTTT
CDR3aa: CASSSLGQYTGELFF

len: 15
abundance: many
v_gene: TRBV2
d_gene: -
j_gene: TRBJ2-5
CDR3nt: TGTGCCAGCAGTGGAAGGGTGGGAGGAGGAGAGACCCAGTACTTC
CDR3aa: CASSGRVGGGETQYF

len: 17
abundance: many
v_gene: TRBV15
d_gene: TRBD2
j_gene: TRBJ2-3
CDR3nt: TGTGCCACCAGCAGAGGGGGACTAGCGGTCAACACAGATACGCAGTATTTT
CDR3aa: CATSRGGLAVNTDTQYF

len: 18
abundance: -
v_gene: TRBV4-1
d_gene: -
j_gene: TRBJ2-2
CDR3nt: TGCGCCAGCAGCCAAGATCTCCGACGGTCACCGAACACCGGGGAGCTGTTTTTT
CDR3aa: CASSQDLRRSPNTGELFF

len: 16
abundance: few
v_gene: TRBV6-1
d_gene: TRBD1
j_gene: TRBJ1-3
CDR3nt: TGTGCCAGCATTTCACAGGGGGAACACTCTGGAAACACCATATATTTT
CDR3aa: CASISQGEHSGNTIYF

len: 14
abundance: few
v_gene: TRBV19
d_gene: -
j_gene: TRBJ1-2
CDR3nt: TGTGCCAGCAACCCGACAGTGGGGGCAGGTGGCTACACCTTC
CDR3aa: CASNPTVGAGGYTF

len: 14
abundance: -
v_gene: TRBV29-1
d_gene: -
j_gene: TRBJ2-7
CDR3nt: TGCAGCGTTGTGGGCGTTGGCAGAACCCTCGAGCAGTACTTC
CDR3aa: CSVVGVGRTLEQYF

len: 17
abundance: -
v_gene: TRBV2
d_gene: -
j_gene: TRBJ1-5
CDR3nt: TGTGCCAGCAGTCCCGGGGACCTCACTTATAGCAATCAGCCCCAGCATTTT
CDR3aa: CASSPGDLTYSNQPQHF

len: 17
abundance: once
v_gene: TRBV3-1
d_gene: -
j_gene: TRBJ2-6
CDR3nt: TGTGCCAGCAGCCAAAAGAGACAGCTAGCCGGGGCCAACGTCCTGACTTTC
CDR3aa: CASSQKRQLAGANVLTF

len: 12
abundance: -
v_gene: TRBV29-1
d_gene: TRBD2
j_gene: TRBJ2-3
CDR3nt: TGCAGCGTTGCGGGAGGGCAAGATACGCAGTATTTT
CDR3aa: CSVAGGQDTQYF

len: 13
abundance: -
v_gene: TRBV19
d_gene: -
j_gene: TRBJ2-3
CDR3nt: TGTGCCAGTAGTCCTTACAAGACAGATACGCAGTATTTT
CDR3aa: CASSPYKTDTQYF

len: 14
abundance: many
v_gene: TRBV28
d_gene: -
j_gene: TRBJ2-5
CDR3nt: TGTGCCAGCAGTTTGATATCGGAGGGGGAGACCCAGTACTTC
CDR3aa: CASSLISEGETQYF